A selection of T cell receptor beta chains follows, all from one sample in a study of shared clonotypes between healthy human individuals. The table came from immunoSEQ multiplex PCR; TCRdb's copy has only in-frame clones and leaves some out. The sample includes around 2.5 million clones, roughly 93% seen only once; the top ten take 0.36%. The sample comprised naive CD4+ T cells from PBMCs. These receptors all come from a man aged 18 to 30 in good health. Some clones in this sample may be carry-over from other donors' samples. The CDR3 runs from the conserved cysteine through the conserved F or W. The D gene is left open where the match is weak. Clone size appears in some rows only: once, few, many, or a class for an expanded clone.

>NA|TRBV5-1|TRBJ2-3|TRBD2
CASSLATSGRTDTQYF
TGCGCCAGCAGCTTGGCAACTAGCGGTAGGACAGATACGCAGTATTTT
>few|TRBV18|TRBJ1-1|NA
CASSPLRANTEAFF
TGTGCCAGCTCACCACTAAGGGCGAACACTGAAGCTTTCTTT
>NA|TRBV19|TRBJ1-1|NA
CASSIVRGRTEAFF
TGTGCCAGTAGTATTGTCCGTGGGAGGACTGAAGCTTTCTTT
>NA|TRBV11-2|TRBJ1-5|TRBD1
CASSLGQGANQPQHF
TGTGCCAGCAGCTTGGGGCAGGGGGCTAATCAGCCCCAGCATTTT
>NA|TRBV10-3|TRBJ2-7|TRBD1
CAISKTGAPYEQYF
TGTGCCATCAGTAAGACAGGGGCGCCCTACGAGCAGTACTTC
>NA|TRBV7-9|TRBJ2-7|TRBD2
CASTTSGAYEQYF
TGTGCCAGCACGACTAGCGGGGCCTACGAGCAGTACTTC
>NA|TRBV6-6|TRBJ2-2|NA
CASSYARGPTGELFF
TGTGCCAGCAGTTACGCCCGGGGGCCCACCGGGGAGCTGTTTTTT
>NA|TRBV7-8|TRBJ2-5|NA
CASSPNSGQETQYF
TGTGCCAGCAGCCCTAACTCAGGGCAAGAGACCCAGTACTTC
>NA|TRBV7-9|TRBJ1-2|NA
CASSLAVGIDWGYTF
TGTGCCAGCAGCTTGGCGGTCGGGATCGACTGGGGCTACACCTTC
>NA|TRBV27|TRBJ1-3|TRBD1
CASSPATGWDGNTIYF
TGTGCCAGCAGTCCGGCGACAGGGTGGGATGGAAACACCATATATTTT
>NA|TRBV19|TRBJ1-5|TRBD1
CASTGQADQPQHF
TGTGCCAGTACCGGACAGGCGGATCAGCCCCAGCATTTT